These 24 T cell receptor beta chains were all obtained from the same sample, sequenced in a study of cytomegalovirus exposure and HLA in healthy donors. The PCR employed 60 Vbeta primers together with 13 Jbeta primers. Libraries were prepared by immunoSEQ multiplex PCR; TCRdb keeps only in-frame clonotypes and omits some of them. The profile shows some 150,000 clones, more than 75% of them singletons. Source material: PBMCs. These TCRs come from a male donor in good health and CMV-seronegative.

V and J are TRBV6-5 and TRBJ2-7, with 7 bases that match TRBD1. Germline V gene data show CDR1 as MNHEY and CDR2 as SVGAGI. The CDR3 has 12 amino acids. The junction had 5 bases not matched to a gene; V was cut back by 6 bases and J by 6 bases. The CDR3 DNA reads as TGTGCCAGCAGCAATAGACAGGGCGAGCAGTACTTC. This sequence encodes CASSNRQGEQYF.

V gene TRBV11-2 combines with J gene TRBJ1-2; tentative D call: TRBD1 (6 bases). Germline V gene lookup returns CDR1 SGHAT and CDR2 FQNNGV. The CDR3 has 16 residues. Deletions cut 0 bases from V and 5 bases from J, with 16 bases between. The CDR3 reads CASSLDPTGKRYGYTF. The CDR3 DNA reads as TGTGCCAGCAGCTTAGATCCTACAGGGAAGAGGTATGGCTACACCTTC.

The chain recombines TRBV11-3 with TRBJ2-1; 8 bases agree with TRBD1. The length of the CDR3 is 14 residues. Unmatched junction bases numbered 5, after V lost 5 bases and J lost 5 bases. CDR1 is SGHNT and CDR2 is YENEEA in the germline V gene. The CDR3 nucleotides read TGTGCCAGCAGCACGGACAGGGAAAACAATGAGCAGTTCTTC. It encodes CASSTDRENNEQFF.

The chain employs TRBV7-8 and TRBJ2-7; 14 nucleotides match TRBD2. Germline V gene data show CDR1 as SGHVS and CDR2 as FQNEAQ. The trim removed 5 bases at V and 3 bases at J, leaving 6 bases unmatched. The CDR3 totals 16 residues. CDR3 amino acids: CASSAGLAGAGYEQYF. In nucleotides, the CDR3 is TGTGCCAGCAGCGCGGGACTAGCGGGAGCGGGCTACGAGCAGTACTTC. Full variable domain (rest looked up from reference TRBV7-8 and TRBJ2-7): GAGVSQSPRYKVAKRGQDVALRCDPISGHVSLFWYQQALGQGPEFLTYFQNEAQLDKSGLPSDRFFAERPEGSVSTLKIQRTQQEDSAVYLCASSAGLAGAGYEQYFGPGTRLTVT.

The CDR3 nucleotides are TGTGCCACCAGCAGAGTTGGTTCGACAGCTAACTATGGCTACACCTTC. Its protein product is CATSRVGSTANYGYTF. The chain joins TRBV15 to TRBJ1-2, with TRBD1 as a possible D gene (5 bases). Germline loops: CDR1 LNHNV, CDR2 YYDKDF (reference sequence). The CDR3 spans 16 residues. The V and J ends lost 1 base and 0 bases respectively, with 12 bases between them.

The CDR3 bases are TGTGCCAGCCTTTCGGGGTCTAGTTACACCATATATTTT. It encodes CASLSGSSYTIYF. The V and J genes are TRBV28 and TRBJ1-3; D is ambiguous. V lost 8 bases and J lost 8, with 16 bases in between. From germline, CDR1 is MDHEN and CDR2 SYDVKM. There are 13 residues in the CDR3.

The genes are TRBV4-3 and TRBJ1-2; 8 bases agree with TRBD1. The trim removed 5 bases at V and 0 bases at J, leaving 8 bases unmatched. The CDR3 loop spans 16 amino acids. Germline values: CDR1 LGHNA, CDR2 YSLEER. CDR3: CASSLEQGVSNYGYTF. CDR3 coding DNA: TGCGCCAGCAGCTTGGAACAGGGGGTTTCTAACTATGGCTACACCTTC.

V gene TRBV12-2 combines with J gene TRBJ2-7; the D segment call TRBD2 is taken from the table without a DNA check. TRBV12-2 is noted as a pseudogene. This CDR3 has 16 residues. CDR3 loop: CASRLALGGGSYERYF. Here the CDR3 DNA reads TGTGCAAGTCGCTTAGCGCTCGGGGGAGGCTCCTACGAGCGGTACTTC.

V usage is TRBV19 and J usage is TRBJ2-7, with TRBD2 matching 10 bases. Looked up from germline, CDR1 is LNHDA and CDR2 is SQIVND (reference sequence). CDR3 size: 14 residues. V gave up 10 bases and J gave up 4 bases; unmatched junction bases: 10. The CDR3: CATQPASGSYEQYF. The DNA for the CDR3 is TGTGCCACACAGCCGGCTAGCGGGAGTTACGAGCAGTACTTC.

This chain links TRBV5-6 with TRBJ2-5; D possibly corresponds to TRBD1 (6 bases). The CDR3 sequence is 14 residues long. The ends were cut back, 1 base at V and 5 bases at J, with 12 bases in the middle. CDR1 is SGHDT and CDR2 is YYEEEE in the germline V gene. Written as DNA, the CDR3 is TGTGCCAGCAGCTTGCCTGGGGGCGGGGAGACCCAGTACTTC. Protein sequence: CASSLPGGGETQYF. Full variable domain (missing parts from reference TRBV5-6 and TRBJ2-5): DAGVTQSPTHLIKTRGQQVTLRCSPKSGHDTVSWYQQALGQGPQFIFQYYEEEERQRGNFPDRFSGHQFPNYSSELNVNALLLGDSALYLCASSLPGGGETQYFGPGTRLLVL.

The chain has TRBV6-4 and TRBJ1-5; the D gene is possibly TRBD1 (5 bases). This CDR3 comprises 15 residues. The germline CDR1 and CDR2 sequences are MRHNA and SNTAGT. Trimming shortened V by 0 bases and J by 6 bases, and 12 bases separated the two germline ends. The CDR3 coding sequence is TGTGCCAGCAGTGACTCAGGGGTGCGAGTTCAGCCCCAGCATTTT. Protein sequence: CASSDSGVRVQPQHF.

This clone appeared a single time. The chain is built from TRBV11-2 and TRBJ2-3; TRBD2 agrees at 8 bases. Losses at the gene ends were 6 bases for V and 2 bases for J; bases not matched to a gene: 10. This CDR3 has 16 amino acids. The germline V gene encodes CDR1 SGHAT and CDR2 FQNNGV. The CDR3 region has the DNA TGTGCCAGCAGGCCGGGACCAGCGGGAGTCACAGATACGCAGTATTTT. Encoded protein: CASRPGPAGVTDTQYF.

About this clone: Other DNA sequences of this sample code for an identical CDR3. The chain has TRBV5-1 and TRBJ2-7; D is perhaps TRBD1 (6 bases). V shed 2 bases and J shed 1 base, with 13 bases lying between them. Germline V gene sequence: CDR1 SGHRS, CDR2 YFSETQ. This CDR3 comprises 15 residues. CDR3 residues: CASSLGGLPSYEQYF. The CDR3 region has the DNA TGCGCCAGCAGCTTAGGGGGTCTTCCTTCCTACGAGCAGTACTTC.

This clone has only one observation. V gene TRBV6-1 combines with J gene TRBJ1-4; 7 bases map to TRBD1. Germline CDR1 and CDR2: MNHNS and SASEGT. J was trimmed by 8 bases and V by 1 base; bases with no gene match: 7. This CDR3 comprises 15 residues. The CDR3 loop is CASSEEDRVREKLFF. In nucleotides, the CDR3 is TGTGCCAGCAGTGAAGAAGACAGGGTTAGAGAAAAACTGTTTTTT.

The J gene is TRBJ1-3, the V gene TRBV9; D not resolved. Between the trimmed V and J ends, which lost 0 bases and 0 bases, there was a span of 10 bases. This CDR3 has 16 amino acids. Germline assignment: CDR1 SGDLS and CDR2 YYNGEE. The CDR3 is CASSVDPVGSGNTIYF. The CDR3 DNA reads as TGTGCCAGCAGCGTAGACCCGGTCGGCTCTGGAAACACCATATATTTT.

J is TRBJ2-1 and V is TRBV6-5, with 7 bases lining up with TRBD1. The CDR3 extends over 16 amino acids. V shed 2 bases and J 1 base; nucleotides not matched to a gene: 5. Germline V gene lookup returns CDR1 MNHEY and CDR2 SVGAGI. CDR3 loop: CASSYTGARSYNEQFF. Written as DNA, the CDR3 is TGTGCCAGCAGTTACACAGGGGCTCGATCCTACAATGAGCAGTTCTTC.

The chain carries TRBV29-1 and TRBJ2-4; maybe TRBD2 (5 bases). The germline V and J ends were trimmed by 4 bases and 10 bases, with 11 bases remaining between them. The germline V gene encodes CDR1 SQVTM and CDR2 ANQGSEA. The CDR3 has 11 amino acids. The CDR3 loop reads CSVGDQRIQYF. In DNA, the CDR3 is TGCAGCGTTGGGGATCAGCGGATTCAGTACTTC.

This clone came up a few times. The genes are TRBV4-1 and TRBJ2-3, with 11 bases aligning to TRBD2. Unmatched junction bases numbered 4, after V lost 4 bases and J lost 4 bases. CDR1 is MGHRA, CDR2 YSYEKL, per germline. The CDR3 consists of 15 residues. The CDR3 coding sequence is TGCGCCAGCAGCCTAGCGGGGGGGAGGGCAGATACGCAGTATTTT. Protein sequence: CASSLAGGRADTQYF.

This chain uses TRBV11-3 with TRBJ2-1, with D perhaps matching TRBD2 (5 bases). V lost 1 base, J lost 0 bases, and 10 bases lay in between. This CDR3 has 16 amino acids. Per germline, CDR1 SGHNT and CDR2 YENEEA. CDR3 bases: TGTGCCAGCAGCTTAGGCGAGGGAGACTCCTACAATGAGCAGTTCTTC. Translating it yields CASSLGEGDSYNEQFF.

The chain couples TRBV28 to TRBJ2-1; 9 bases match TRBD1. The CDR3 totals 13 residues. Germline V lookup: CDR1 MDHEN, CDR2 SYDVKM. With V trimmed by 5 bases and J by 8 bases, 4 bases remained unmatched. CDR3 residues: CASSQTGGDEQFF. The DNA of the CDR3 is TGTGCCAGCAGTCAGACAGGGGGGGATGAGCAGTTCTTC.

V gene TRBV9 combines with J gene TRBJ1-1; D remains ambiguous. Germline CDR1 and CDR2: SGDLS and YYNGEE. Trimming removed 1 base from V and 0 bases from J, with 13 bases in between. This CDR3 has 16 amino acids. The CDR3 DNA is TGTGCCAGCAGCGTATCCACCACTGATTTGAACACTGAAGCTTTCTTT. Translated, it gives CASSVSTTDLNTEAFF.

V and J are TRBV13 and TRBJ1-6, with D uncertain. Germline values: CDR1 PRHDT, CDR2 FYEKMQ (reference sequence). The V end lost 0 bases, the J end lost 7 bases, and 7 bases lay between the germline ends. The CDR3 has 14 amino acids. The CDR3 loop reads CASSLGGLNSPLHF. CDR3 nucleotides: TGTGCCAGCAGCTTAGGCGGGTTGAATTCACCCCTCCACTTT.

The J gene is TRBJ2-3, the V gene TRBV30, with 7 positions matching TRBD2. CDR3 length: 13 residues. Germline V gives CDR1 GTSNPN, CDR2 SVGIG (reference sequence). V gave up 2 bases and J gave up 1 base; unmatched junction bases: 0. The CDR3 spells CAWSTSGTDTQYF. The DNA for the CDR3 is TGTGCCTGGAGTACTAGCGGCACAGATACGCAGTATTTT.

The genes are TRBV10-3 and TRBJ1-5; a possible D gene is TRBD1 (5 bases). Deletions cut 4 bases from V and 0 bases from J, with 10 bases between. The CDR3 runs 15 residues. The germline gives CDR1 ENHRY, CDR2 SYGVKD. CDR3 loop: CAISVVGDSNQPQHF. DNA for the CDR3: TGTGCCATCAGTGTGGTAGGGGATAGCAATCAGCCCCAGCATTTT.